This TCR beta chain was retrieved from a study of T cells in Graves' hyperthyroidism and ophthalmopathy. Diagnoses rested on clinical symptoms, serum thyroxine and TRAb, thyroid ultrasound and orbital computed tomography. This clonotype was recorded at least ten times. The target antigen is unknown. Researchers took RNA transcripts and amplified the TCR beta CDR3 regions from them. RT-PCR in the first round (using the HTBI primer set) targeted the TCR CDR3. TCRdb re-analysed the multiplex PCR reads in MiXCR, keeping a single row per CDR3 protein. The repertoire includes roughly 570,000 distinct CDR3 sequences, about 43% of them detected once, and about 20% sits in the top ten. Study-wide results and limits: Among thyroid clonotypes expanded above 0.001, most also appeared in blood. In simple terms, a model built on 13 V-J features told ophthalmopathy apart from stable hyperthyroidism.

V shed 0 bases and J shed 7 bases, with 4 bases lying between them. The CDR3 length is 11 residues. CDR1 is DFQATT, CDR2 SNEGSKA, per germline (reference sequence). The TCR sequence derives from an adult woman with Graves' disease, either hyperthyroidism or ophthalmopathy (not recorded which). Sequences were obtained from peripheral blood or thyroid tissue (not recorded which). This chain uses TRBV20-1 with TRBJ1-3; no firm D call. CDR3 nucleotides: TGCAGTGCTAGAGACGGGAACACCATATATTTT. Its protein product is CSARDGNTIYF.